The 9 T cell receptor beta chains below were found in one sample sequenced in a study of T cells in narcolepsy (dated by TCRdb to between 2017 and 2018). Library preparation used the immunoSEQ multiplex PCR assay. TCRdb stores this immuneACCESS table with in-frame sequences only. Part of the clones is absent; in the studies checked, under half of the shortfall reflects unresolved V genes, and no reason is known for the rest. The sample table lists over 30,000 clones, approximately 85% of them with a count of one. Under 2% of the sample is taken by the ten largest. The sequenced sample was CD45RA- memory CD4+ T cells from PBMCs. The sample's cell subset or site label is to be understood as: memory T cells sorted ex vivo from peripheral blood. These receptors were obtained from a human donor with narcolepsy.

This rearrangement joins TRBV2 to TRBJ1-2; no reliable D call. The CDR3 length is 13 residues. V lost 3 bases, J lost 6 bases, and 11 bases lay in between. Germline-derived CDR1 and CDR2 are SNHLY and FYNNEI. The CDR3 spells CASSETGSDGYTF. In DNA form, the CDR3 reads TGTGCCAGCAGTGAGACCGGGAGCGATGGCTACACCTTC.

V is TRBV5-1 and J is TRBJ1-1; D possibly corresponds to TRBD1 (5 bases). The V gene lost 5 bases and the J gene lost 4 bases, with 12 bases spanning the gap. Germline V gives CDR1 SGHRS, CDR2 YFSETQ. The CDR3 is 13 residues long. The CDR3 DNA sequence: TGCGCCAGCAGTATCCAGGGACCCACTGAAGCTTTCTTT. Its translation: CASSIQGPTEAFF.

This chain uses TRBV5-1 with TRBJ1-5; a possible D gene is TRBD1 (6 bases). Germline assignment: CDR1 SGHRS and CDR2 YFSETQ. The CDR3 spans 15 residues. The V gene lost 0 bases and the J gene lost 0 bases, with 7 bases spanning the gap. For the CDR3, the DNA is TGCGCCAGCAGCTTGGTAGGGGGTAGCAATCAGCCCCAGCATTTT. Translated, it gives CASSLVGGSNQPQHF.

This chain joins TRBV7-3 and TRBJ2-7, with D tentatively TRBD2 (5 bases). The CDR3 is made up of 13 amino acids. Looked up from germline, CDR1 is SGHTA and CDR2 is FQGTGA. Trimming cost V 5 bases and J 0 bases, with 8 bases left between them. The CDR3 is CASSSSVSYEQYF. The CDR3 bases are TGTGCCAGCAGCAGTAGCGTCTCCTACGAGCAGTACTTC.

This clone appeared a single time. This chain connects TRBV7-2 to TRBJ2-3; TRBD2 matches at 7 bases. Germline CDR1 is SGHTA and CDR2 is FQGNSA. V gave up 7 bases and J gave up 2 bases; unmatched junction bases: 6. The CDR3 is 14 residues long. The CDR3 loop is CASKVLAVTDTQYF. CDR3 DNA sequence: TGTGCCAGCAAGGTGCTAGCGGTCACAGATACGCAGTATTTT.

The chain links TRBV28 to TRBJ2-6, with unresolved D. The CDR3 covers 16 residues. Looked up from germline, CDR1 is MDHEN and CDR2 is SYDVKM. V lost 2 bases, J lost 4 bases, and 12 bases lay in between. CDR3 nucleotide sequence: TGTGCCAGCAGTTTAGCCACCCCGACGGGGGCCAACGTCCTGACTTTC. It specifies CASSLATPTGANVLTF.

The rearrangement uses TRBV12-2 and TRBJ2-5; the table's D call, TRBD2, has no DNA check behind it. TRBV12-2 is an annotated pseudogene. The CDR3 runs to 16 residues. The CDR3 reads CASRSRLAGDQETQYF. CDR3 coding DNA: TGTGCAAGTCGCTCGCGACTAGCGGGGGACCAAGAGACCCAGTACTTC.

CDR3 bases: TGTGCCACCAGCAGAAACAGGTACGAGCAGTACTTC. Its protein is CATSRNRYEQYF. V and J are TRBV15 and TRBJ2-7; TRBD1 might be the D (5 bases). Germline V lookup: CDR1 LNHNV, CDR2 YYDKDF (reference sequence). The ends were cut back, 2 bases at V and 4 bases at J, with 6 bases in the middle. This CDR3 spans 12 amino acids.

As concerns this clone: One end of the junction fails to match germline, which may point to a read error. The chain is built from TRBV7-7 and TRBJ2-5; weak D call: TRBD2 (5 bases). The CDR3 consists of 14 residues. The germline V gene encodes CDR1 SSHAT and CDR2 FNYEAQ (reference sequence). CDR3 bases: TGTGCTAGCAGCGGCTCGGGTGCCCAAGAGACCCAGTACTTC. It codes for CASSGSGAQETQYF.